This is a list of T cell receptor beta chains from one sample in a study of CD8 T cells in Susac syndrome. TCRdb recomputed calls from the immunoSEQ multiplex PCR reads with MiXCR, one row per CDR3 protein. The data contain about 300,000 distinct CDR3 sequences, approximately 84% of them seen just once; the ten biggest clones take up over 0.09%. The sample consisted of CD8+ T cells from PBMCs. These receptors were collected from a human donor with multiple sclerosis. Each CDR3 is given with its conserved first and last residue. A D gene is named only where the DNA matches it firmly. Some rows mark clone size as missing; the rest say once, few, many or name a class of expanded clone.

>TRBV28|TRBJ2-7|.|14|.
CASSLQGTLREQYF
TGTGCCAGCAGTTTACAGGGGACTCTCCGCGAGCAGTACTTC
>TRBV9|TRBJ2-7|.|14|TRBD2
CASSVSGRNDEQYF
TGTGCCAGCAGCGTTAGCGGGAGGAACGACGAGCAGTACTTC
>TRBV27|TRBJ2-3|.|13|.
CASRLMSTDTQYF
TGTGCCAGCAGACTCATGAGCACAGATACGCAGTATTTT
>TRBV6-1|TRBJ2-7|.|13|.
CASSKPDSYEQYF
TGTGCCAGCAGTAAACCCGACTCCTACGAGCAGTACTTC
>TRBV4-1|TRBJ2-5|.|15|.
CASSQATEGRETQYF
TGCGCCAGCAGCCAAGCTACGGAGGGGCGGGAGACCCAGTACTTC
>TRBV28|TRBJ2-1|.|14|.
CASSFEGPYNEQFF
TGTGCCAGCAGTTTCGAGGGCCCCTACAATGAGCAGTTCTTC
>TRBV30|TRBJ2-3|.|14|TRBD2
CAWSPGRRTDTQYF
TGTGCCTGGAGTCCCGGGAGGAGGACAGATACGCAGTATTTT
>TRBV29-1|TRBJ2-1|.|10|.
CSVDTNEQFF
TGCAGCGTTGATACCAATGAGCAGTTCTTC
>TRBV6-1|TRBJ2-3|.|14|.
CASGEAGAADTQYF
TGTGCCAGCGGTGAGGCAGGGGCAGCAGATACGCAGTATTTT
>TRBV10-3|TRBJ2-7|.|14|.
CAIRSGDSSYEQYF
TGTGCCATCAGGTCCGGGGACTCTTCCTACGAGCAGTACTTC
>TRBV7-2|TRBJ2-2|.|16|TRBD2
CASSFTSGTNTGELFF
TGTGCCAGCAGTTTTACTAGCGGGACGAACACCGGGGAGCTGTTTTTT
>TRBV5-8|TRBJ2-5|.|11|.
CASRIAETQYF
TGTGCCAGCAGGATTGCGGAGACCCAGTACTTC
>TRBV29-1|TRBJ2-3|.|16|TRBD2
CSVEVSLAGGLDTQYF
TGCAGCGTTGAAGTCTCCCTAGCGGGAGGGTTAGATACGCAGTATTTT
>TRBV2|TRBJ2-7|once|14|.
CASSEPGRTYEQYF
TGTGCCAGCAGTGAGCCGGGTCGTACCTACGAGCAGTACTTC
>TRBV11-2|TRBJ2-3|.|16|.
CASSLDPPEGTDTQYF
TGTGCCAGCAGCTTAGATCCCCCTGAGGGCACAGATACGCAGTATTTT
>TRBV14|TRBJ2-7|.|15|TRBD2
CASSLLAGSSYEQYF
TGTGCCAGCAGCCTGTTAGCGGGTAGCTCCTACGAGCAGTACTTC
>TRBV7-9|TRBJ2-1|.|15|TRBD2
CASSPGLAGTFEQFF
TGTGCCAGCAGCCCCGGACTAGCGGGAACGTTTGAGCAGTTCTTC
>TRBV20-1|TRBJ2-7|.|14|TRBD2
CSAETSGSTYEQYF
TGCAGTGCAGAGACTAGCGGGAGCACCTACGAGCAGTACTTC
>TRBV3-1|TRBJ2-5|.|15|.
CASSQDLGRQETQYF
TGTGCCAGCAGCCAAGATTTGGGACGCCAGGAGACCCAGTACTTC
>TRBV13|TRBJ2-1|.|15|.
CASSLRGNSYNEQFF
TGTGCCAGCAGCTTAAGGGGGAACTCCTACAATGAGCAGTTCTTC
>TRBV9|TRBJ2-1|once|18|TRBD2
CASSVGGGTGLVDNEQFF
TGTGCCAGCAGCGTAGGAGGGGGAACGGGACTAGTGGACAATGAGCAGTTCTTC
>TRBV6-1|TRBJ2-7|.|16|.
CASNLSGGTSRYEQYF
TGTGCCAGCAATCTGTCAGGGGGGACATCACGATACGAGCAGTACTTC
>TRBV6-4|TRBJ2-1|.|15|TRBD2
CASSVPGGVYNEQFF
TGTGCCAGCAGTGTCCCGGGAGGGGTTTACAATGAGCAGTTCTTC
>TRBV29-1|TRBJ2-7|.|15|TRBD1
CSVEVVGQGQYEQYF
TGCAGCGTTGAAGTGGTGGGACAGGGCCAATACGAGCAGTACTTC
>TRBV7-9|TRBJ1-2|.|15|.
CASISPRAALYGYTF
TGTGCCAGCATTTCTCCCCGCGCGGCCCTCTATGGCTACACCTTC
>TRBV30|TRBJ1-5|.|18|TRBD1
CAWSDPRLGQGNWQPQHF
TGTGCCTGGTCGGATCCCCGTCTCGGACAGGGGAATTGGCAGCCCCAGCATTTT
>TRBV11-2|TRBJ2-7|few|15|TRBD2
CASSSIAGSSYEQYF
TGTGCCAGCAGCTCCATAGCGGGGAGCTCCTACGAGCAGTACTTC
>TRBV27|TRBJ1-5|.|16|.
CASSPSRGESNQPQHF
TGTGCCAGCAGTCCGTCAAGGGGTGAAAGCAATCAGCCCCAGCATTTT
>TRBV5-1|TRBJ1-1|.|15|.
CASSLGLTGNTEAFF
TGCGCCAGCAGCTTGGGCCTGACGGGAAACACTGAAGCTTTCTTT
>TRBV20-1|TRBJ2-3|.|13|.
CKGLTLFTDTQYF
TGCAAGGGACTCACACTTTTCACAGATACGCAGTATTTT
>TRBV12-3/TRBV12-4|TRBJ1-2|.|14|TRBD1
CASTWDRGPRGYTF
TGTGCCAGCACCTGGGACAGGGGGCCTCGTGGCTACACCTTC
>TRBV5-1|TRBJ2-7|.|14|.
CASSLGMGIYEQYF
TGCGCCAGCAGCTTGGGTATGGGTATCTACGAGCAGTACTTC
>TRBV27|TRBJ1-1|.|12|.
CASPTENTEAFF
TGTGCCAGCCCCACGGAGAACACTGAAGCTTTCTTT
>TRBV13|TRBJ2-1|.|17|.
CASTPGRSVPEVNEQFF
TGTGCCAGCACCCCAGGACGTTCGGTGCCAGAGGTAAATGAGCAGTTCTTC
>TRBV7-9|TRBJ2-6|.|18|TRBD2
CASETGAGGATGANVLTF
TGTGCCAGCGAGACTGGAGCGGGAGGAGCCACTGGGGCCAACGTCCTGACCTTC
>TRBV20-1|TRBJ2-5|.|14|TRBD2
CSAPASGLQETQYF
TGCAGTGCTCCTGCTAGCGGGCTCCAAGAGACCCAGTACTTC
>TRBV29-1|TRBJ2-7|.|14|.
CSVETGRGSYEQYF
TGCAGCGTAGAGACAGGCCGAGGGTCCTACGAGCAGTACTTC
>TRBV6-1|TRBJ1-3|.|15|.
CASSVNSLSGNTIYF
TGTGCCAGCAGTGTAAACAGTCTCTCTGGAAACACCATATATTTT
>TRBV6-1|TRBJ1-2|few|15|.
CASSGDSDWAWGYTF
TGTGCCAGCAGTGGGGACTCCGATTGGGCGTGGGGCTACACCTTC
>TRBV27|TRBJ1-1|.|15|TRBD1
CASSPVTGWDTEAFF
TGTGCCAGCAGTCCGGTGACAGGGTGGGACACTGAAGCTTTCTTT
>TRBV6-5|TRBJ2-1|.|17|TRBD2
CASSDSGLAGFGHEQFF
TGTGCCAGCAGTGACTCGGGACTAGCGGGCTTCGGGCATGAGCAGTTCTTC
>TRBV28|TRBJ2-3|.|14|.
CASSTIFSTDTQYF
TGTGCCAGCAGTACCATCTTTAGCACAGATACGCAGTATTTT
>TRBV23-1|TRBJ1-3|.|16|.
CASSQTPNCSGNTIYF
TGCGCCAGCAGTCAAACCCCCAATTGCTCTGGAAACACCATATATTTT
>TRBV7-6|TRBJ2-2|.|14|TRBD2
CASSQRESTGELFF
TGTGCCAGCAGCCAGCGGGAGTCAACCGGGGAGCTGTTTTTT
>TRBV9|TRBJ2-7|few|14|.
CASSPLRSSYEQYF
TGTGCCAGCAGCCCCCTACGGAGCTCCTACGAGCAGTACTTC
>TRBV5-4|TRBJ2-1|.|12|.
CASSLYYNEQFF
TGTGCCAGTAGTTTATATTACAATGAGCAGTTCTTC
>TRBV6-5|TRBJ2-1|.|15|.
CASSYGGDSYNEQFF
TGTGCCAGCAGTTACGGAGGGGATTCGTACAATGAGCAGTTCTTC
>TRBV28|TRBJ2-3|few|14|.
CASSLGPSTDTQYF
TGTGCCAGCAGTCTTGGTCCTAGCACAGATACGCAGTATTTT
>TRBV20-1|TRBJ2-5|.|14|TRBD2
CSARSWREGETQYF
TGCAGTGCTAGGTCCTGGCGGGAGGGGGAGACCCAGTACTTC
>TRBV6-1|TRBJ1-2|.|16|.
CASSETMRGTGYGYTF
TGTGCCAGCAGTGAAACTATGAGGGGGACCGGCTATGGCTACACCTTC
>TRBV30|TRBJ2-7|.|12|.
CAWSPRRHEQYF
TGTGCCTGGAGCCCCCGCCGGCACGAGCAGTACTTC
>TRBV6-1|TRBJ1-1|.|12|.
CASSRPFTEAFF
TGTGCCAGCAGCCGACCCTTCACTGAAGCTTTCTTT
>TRBV24-1|TRBJ1-4|once|12|.
CATSDNHEKLFF
TGTGCCACCAGTGACAACCATGAAAAACTGTTTTTT
>TRBV29-1|TRBJ2-2|.|12|.
CSVVIYTGELFF
TGCAGCGTTGTTATTTACACCGGGGAGCTGTTTTTT
>TRBV7-8|TRBJ1-1|few|14|.
CASSFGQTNTEAFF
TGTGCCAGCAGCTTTGGACAAACGAACACTGAAGCTTTCTTT